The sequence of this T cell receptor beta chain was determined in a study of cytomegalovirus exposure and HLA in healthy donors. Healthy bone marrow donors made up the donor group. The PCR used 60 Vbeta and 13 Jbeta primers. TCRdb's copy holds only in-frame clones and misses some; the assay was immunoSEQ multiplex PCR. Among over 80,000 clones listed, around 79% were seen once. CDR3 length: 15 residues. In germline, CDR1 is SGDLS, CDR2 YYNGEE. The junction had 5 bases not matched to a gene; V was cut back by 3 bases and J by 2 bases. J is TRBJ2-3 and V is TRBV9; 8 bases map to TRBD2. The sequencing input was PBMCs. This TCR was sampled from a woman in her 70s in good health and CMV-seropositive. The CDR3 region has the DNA TGTGCCAGCAGCGCAGGCGGGAGGACCACAGATACGCAGTATTTT. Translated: CASSAGGRTTDTQYF.